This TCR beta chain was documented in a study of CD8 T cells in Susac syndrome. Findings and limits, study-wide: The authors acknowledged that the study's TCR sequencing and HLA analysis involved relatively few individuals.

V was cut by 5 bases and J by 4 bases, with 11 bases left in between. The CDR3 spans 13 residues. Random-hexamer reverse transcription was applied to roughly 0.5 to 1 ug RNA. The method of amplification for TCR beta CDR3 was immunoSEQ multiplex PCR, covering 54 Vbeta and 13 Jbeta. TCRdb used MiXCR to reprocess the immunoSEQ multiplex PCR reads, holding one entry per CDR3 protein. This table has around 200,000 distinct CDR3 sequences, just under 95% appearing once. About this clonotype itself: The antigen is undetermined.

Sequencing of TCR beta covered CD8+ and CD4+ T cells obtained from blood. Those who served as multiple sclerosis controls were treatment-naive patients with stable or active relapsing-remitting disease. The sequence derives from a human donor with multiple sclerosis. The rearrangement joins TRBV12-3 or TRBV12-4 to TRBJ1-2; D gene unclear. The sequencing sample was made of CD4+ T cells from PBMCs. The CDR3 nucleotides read TGTGCCAGCAGTGTCGGGAGGATCTATGGCTACACCTTC. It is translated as CASSVGRIYGYTF.